These 32 T cell receptor beta chains share one sample of origin, sequenced in a study of OX40 agonist ivuxolimab in advanced cancers. Assay: immunoSEQ multiplex PCR; the TCRdb copy retains only in-frame clones and omits some. The sample shows tens of thousands of clones, approximately 79% of them seen only once. The sequencing here drew on CD4+ or CD8+ T cells sorted from blood, taken in a trial of the OX40 agonist ivuxolimab. The origin of the receptors is an adult with an advanced solid tumor such as melanoma, head and neck, liver or kidney cancer.

This clone appeared once. The rearrangement joins TRBV27 to TRBJ2-7, with 9 nucleotides matching TRBD2. CDR1 and CDR2 (germline): MNHEY, SMNVEV (reference sequence). With V trimmed by 4 bases and J by 7 bases, 5 bases remained unmatched. The CDR3 is made up of 13 amino acids. The CDR3 nucleotides read TGTGCCAGCAGTTCCTGGACTAGCGTGGAGCAGTACTTC. Translating it yields CASSSWTSVEQYF.

The chain couples TRBV30 to TRBJ1-5; weak D call: TRBD1 (5 bases). In germline, CDR1 is GTSNPN, CDR2 SVGIG (reference sequence). CDR3 length: 14 amino acids. V shed 1 base and J shed 3 bases, with 10 bases lying between them. Here the CDR3 DNA reads TGTGCCTGGAGTGCGGGACCGGCCAATCAGCCCCAGCATTTT. Its protein product is CAWSAGPANQPQHF.

The V call is TRBV4-3, the J call TRBJ2-1; D is uncertain. The germline gives CDR1 LGHNA, CDR2 YSLEER. The V gene lost 0 bases and the J gene lost 9 bases, with 9 bases spanning the gap. The CDR3 covers 13 residues. The DNA of the CDR3 is TGCGCCAGCAGCCAAGATCTTCCGGGTGAGCAGTTCTTC. Translated: CASSQDLPGEQFF.

V gene TRBV27 combines with J gene TRBJ2-7; 7 bases are a match to TRBD1. The CDR3 consists of 13 residues. The germline gives CDR1 MNHEY, CDR2 SMNVEV (reference sequence). The junction had 6 bases not matched to a gene; V was cut back by 5 bases and J by 5 bases. CDR3 sequence (DNA): TGTGCCAGCAGTCCACTTACAGGGGACGAGCAGTACTTC. Protein sequence: CASSPLTGDEQYF.

The V gene is TRBV7-9, the J gene TRBJ1-4, with D perhaps TRBD1 (6 bases). Germline assignment: CDR1 SEHNR and CDR2 FQNEAQ (reference sequence). This CDR3 region has 15 residues. Trimming pared 5 bases from V and 7 bases from J, leaving 17 bases between. CDR3 protein: CASSPGGGAGEKLFF. The CDR3 nucleotides read TGTGCCAGCAGCCCTGGTGGGGGGGCTGGTGAAAAACTGTTTTTT. Supplemented by reference TRBV7-9 and TRBJ1-4, the full variable domain reads DTGVSQNPRHKITKRGQNVTFRCDPISEHNRLYWYRQTLGQGPEFLTYFQNEAQLEKSRLLSDRFSAERPKGSFSTLEIQRTEQGDSAMYLCASSPGGGAGEKLFFGSGTQLSVL.

The chain employs TRBV5-1 and TRBJ2-1, with 12 bases lining up with TRBD2. The junction had 7 bases not matched to a gene; V was cut back by 4 bases and J by 8 bases. CDR1 SGHRS and CDR2 YFSETQ come from the germline V gene. There are 15 residues in the CDR3. The CDR3 DNA follows: TGCGCCAGCAGCCGGCTGACTAGCGGGAGCGATGAGCAGTTCTTC. It encodes CASSRLTSGSDEQFF.

The chain employs TRBV5-1 and TRBJ2-1; a weak D match, TRBD2 (6 bases). The V end lost 3 bases, the J end lost 8 bases, and 15 bases lay between the germline ends. This CDR3 contains 14 residues. CDR1 and CDR2 (germline): SGHRS, YFSETQ. Here the CDR3 DNA reads TGCGCCAGCAGCTGGGGGGACGGTCCGGATGAGCAGTTCTTC. It translates to CASSWGDGPDEQFF.

The J gene is TRBJ2-1, the V gene TRBV6-5; perhaps TRBD1 as D (6 bases). V was pared by 5 bases and J by 9 bases, with 8 bases between. The CDR3 spans 11 residues. Germline lookup yields CDR1 MNHEY and CDR2 SVGAGI. The CDR3 is CASSQGFEQFF. In nucleotides, the CDR3 is TGTGCCAGCAGTCAGGGGTTTGAGCAGTTCTTC.

V usage is TRBV5-4 and J usage is TRBJ1-1; D perhaps matches TRBD1 (5 bases). V lost 4 bases and J 3 bases, leaving 16 bases between the germline ends. CDR3 length equals 15 residues. CDR1 SGHNT and CDR2 YYREEE come from the germline V gene (reference sequence). The CDR3 bases are TGTGCCAGCAGCCGAGACCCGGGAGGGGACACTGAAGCTTTCTTT. Its translation is CASSRDPGGDTEAFF.

Regarding this clone: One end of the junction is discordant with germline, which a read error may explain. The chain has TRBV7-2 and TRBJ2-1; no clear D. The CDR3 has 11 residues. Germline V gives CDR1 SGHTA, CDR2 FQGNSA. CDR3 in amino acids: CASSFNKEQFF. The CDR3 DNA reads as TGTGCCAGCAGCTTTAACAAGGAGCAGTTCTTC.

The V and J genes are TRBV11-2 and TRBJ2-3; D possibly corresponds to TRBD2 (5 bases). V lost 3 bases and J lost 6, with 16 bases in between. Germline V gene sequence: CDR1 SGHAT, CDR2 FQNNGV. The length of the CDR3 is 15 residues. CDR3 residues: CASSFPDRRGDTQYF. The CDR3 DNA follows: TGTGCCAGCAGCTTCCCGGACCGTCGAGGGGATACGCAGTATTTT.

The chain is built from TRBV11-2 and TRBJ2-3; TRBD2 matches at 8 bases. This CDR3 has 15 residues. The junction had 9 bases not matched to a gene; V was cut back by 7 bases and J by 3 bases. The germline V gene has CDR1 SGHAT and CDR2 FQNNGV. In DNA form, the CDR3 reads TGTGCCAGCAAGGGTGGAGCGGGAGCTACAGATACGCAGTATTTT. This encodes CASKGGAGATDTQYF.

This chain connects TRBV27 to TRBJ2-3, with D perhaps being TRBD1 or TRBD2 (5 bases each). The V gene lost 3 bases and the J gene lost 3 bases, with 22 bases spanning the gap. This CDR3 is built from 18 residues. Germline values: CDR1 MNHEY, CDR2 SMNVEV (reference sequence). The CDR3 bases are TGTGCCAGCAGTTTTAGAGGGTTCGGCAGGGAAAGGACAGATACGCAGTATTTT. This translates into CASSFRGFGRERTDTQYF.

V usage is TRBV6-1 and J usage is TRBJ2-3, with 7 nucleotides matching TRBD1. CDR3 length equals 14 residues. V was pared by 5 bases and J by 2 bases, with 4 bases of the junction left unmatched. The germline gives CDR1 MNHNS, CDR2 SASEGT. CDR3 in DNA: TGTGCCAGCAGTCAGACAGGGCCCACAGATACGCAGTATTTT. Protein product: CASSQTGPTDTQYF.

The chain couples TRBV30 to TRBJ2-5; D uncertain. Germline V gene lookup returns CDR1 GTSNPN and CDR2 SVGIG (reference sequence). The V end was cut by 2 bases, the J end by 5 bases, with 9 bases between. CDR3 size: 12 residues. This CDR3 is CAWSSFRETQYF. DNA of the CDR3: TGTGCCTGGAGTTCATTTCGGGAGACCCAGTACTTC.

This sequence joins TRBV6-5 and TRBJ2-2; 9 bases agree with TRBD1. This CDR3 has 15 amino acids. Germline trimming cut 7 bases from V and 4 bases from J; bases unmatched to any gene: 7. CDR1 and CDR2 (germline): MNHEY, SVGAGI. The CDR3 DNA is TGTGCCAGCACCCGGACAGGGGATGGCACCGGGGAGCTGTTTTTT. This translates into CASTRTGDGTGELFF.

This clone was observed a few times. The rearrangement joins TRBV28 to TRBJ2-7, with TRBD1 matching 10 bases. CDR1 is MDHEN, CDR2 SYDVKM, per germline. The V segment lost 6 bases and the J segment 2 bases; nucleotides outside the gene matches: 7. The CDR3 is made up of 15 amino acids. As DNA, the CDR3 is TGTGCCAGCAGAATTGGACAGGGGGGGGCCTACGAGCAGTACTTC. The encoded protein is CASRIGQGGAYEQYF.

This clone showed up just a few times. The V call is TRBV4-3, the J call TRBJ1-5; 7 bases align to TRBD1. The germline CDR1 and CDR2 sequences are LGHNA and YSLEER. This CDR3 has 15 residues. With V trimmed by 1 base and J by 1 base, 1 base remained unmatched. This CDR3 is CASSQVQGSNQPQHF. In DNA form, the CDR3 reads TGCGCCAGCAGCCAAGTACAGGGGAGCAATCAGCCCCAGCATTTT.

The rearrangement links TRBV5-6 to TRBJ2-7; the D is unclear. From germline, CDR1 is SGHDT and CDR2 YYEEEE. This CDR3 comprises 16 residues. V was cut by 0 bases and J by 3 bases, with 16 bases left in between. DNA for the CDR3: TGTGCCAGCAGCTTGGCGGCGAGGAATCCCCACTACGAGCAGTACTTC. Amino acids: CASSLAARNPHYEQYF.

This chain uses TRBV6-5 with TRBJ2-2; 8 nucleotides match TRBD2. The CDR3 is 15 residues long. V dropped 7 bases and J dropped 3; count of bases not matched to a gene: 7. Germline assignment: CDR1 MNHEY and CDR2 SVGAGI. CDR3 nucleotides: TGTGCCAGCACCAGCGGGAGAGCGGACACCGGGGAGCTGTTTTTT. Protein sequence: CASTSGRADTGELFF.

This clone was counted a few times. This chain links TRBV7-2 with TRBJ2-7; TRBD2 aligns across 10 bases. The germline V gene encodes CDR1 SGHTA and CDR2 FQGNSA. Trimming removed 4 bases from V and 5 bases from J; junction bases left unmatched: 17. The CDR3 contains 18 residues. The CDR3 protein is CASSSERTLAGPPNEQYF. The CDR3 nucleotides are TGTGCCAGCAGCTCCGAACGAACACTAGCGGGACCTCCCAACGAGCAGTACTTC.

The CDR3 is CATLYGADSKETQYF. DNA of the CDR3: TGTGCCACGCTCTACGGGGCAGATTCGAAAGAGACCCAGTACTTC. The chain uses TRBV7-9 and TRBJ2-5; D is tentatively TRBD1 or TRBD2 (5 bases each). The V gene lost 10 bases and the J gene lost 3 bases, with 21 bases spanning the gap. Germline CDR1 SEHNR, CDR2 FQNEAQ (reference sequence). CDR3 size: 15 residues.

This chain uses TRBV7-6 with TRBJ2-3, with D perhaps TRBD1 or TRBD2 (5 bases each). There are 13 residues in the CDR3. Deletions cut 5 bases from V and 4 bases from J, with 10 bases between. Germline CDR1 is SGHVS and CDR2 is FNYEAQ. Here the CDR3 reads CASSGGSADTQYF. The CDR3 bases are TGTGCCAGCAGCGGGGGATCGGCAGATACGCAGTATTTT.

The gene calls are TRBV7-2 and TRBJ2-7, with 10 nucleotides matching TRBD2. With V trimmed by 7 bases and J by 4 bases, 7 bases remained unmatched. The germline V gene has CDR1 SGHTA and CDR2 FQGNSA. The CDR3 is 14 amino acids. CDR3 residues: CASTASGSLYEQYF. In nucleotides, the CDR3 is TGTGCCAGCACTGCTAGCGGGAGTCTGTACGAGCAGTACTTC.

The gene calls are TRBV10-2 and TRBJ1-5; the match to TRBD1 covers 8 bases. The CDR3 runs to 14 residues. The germline gives CDR1 WSHSY, CDR2 SAAADI. Germline trimming cut 5 bases from V and 4 bases from J; bases unmatched to any gene: 4. Written as DNA, the CDR3 is TGCGCCAGCAGTTTTGACAGGGGAAATCAGCCCCAGCATTTT. It specifies CASSFDRGNQPQHF.

The J gene is TRBJ2-5, the V gene TRBV7-6, with 10 bases aligning to TRBD2. This CDR3 is built from 14 residues. The V gene's germline CDR1 is SGHVS and CDR2 FNYEAQ. V dropped 0 bases and J dropped 11; count of bases not matched to a gene: 6. The CDR3 loop is CASSLALAGREQYF. CDR3 nucleotides: TGTGCCAGCAGCTTAGCACTAGCGGGACGTGAGCAGTACTTC.

The V and J genes are TRBV7-8 and TRBJ1-4; TRBD1 matches at 9 bases. With 1 base clipped from V and 14 bases from J, the junction kept 11 bases outside the gene matches. Germline lookup yields CDR1 SGHVS and CDR2 FQNEAQ. This CDR3 is 15 amino acids long. In DNA, the CDR3 is TGTGCCAGCAGCTTAGTTTGGGGACAGGGTTATGATCTGTTTTTT. This sequence encodes CASSLVWGQGYDLFF.

J is TRBJ1-4 and V is TRBV27; 7 bases align to TRBD1. The germline CDR1 and CDR2 sequences are MNHEY and SMNVEV (reference sequence). J lost 5 bases, V lost 2 bases, and 8 bases had no gene match. This CDR3 has 16 residues. This CDR3 is CASSLEIPGQNEKLFF. CDR3 bases: TGTGCCAGCAGTTTAGAGATCCCGGGACAGAATGAAAAACTGTTTTTT.

The rearrangement joins TRBV4-3 to TRBJ2-3, with 11 positions matching TRBD2. After removal of 4 bases from V and 0 bases from J, the junction contained 0 bases not matched to a gene. The length of the CDR3 is 15 residues. Looked up from germline, CDR1 is LGHNA and CDR2 is YSLEER. The CDR3 loop is CASSRTSGSTDTQYF. The CDR3 coding sequence is TGCGCCAGCAGCCGGACTAGCGGGAGCACAGATACGCAGTATTTT.

This rearrangement joins TRBV28 to TRBJ2-7; 7 nucleotides match TRBD2. The CDR3 is 13 residues long. Germline trimming cut 4 bases from V and 6 bases from J; bases unmatched to any gene: 6. Germline V gene sequence: CDR1 MDHEN, CDR2 SYDVKM. CDR3 nucleotides: TGTGCCAGCAGTTCCCCGACTAGCTCCGAGCAGTACTTC. This translates into CASSSPTSSEQYF.

This rearrangement joins TRBV27 to TRBJ2-7; 10 nucleotides line up with TRBD1. CDR3 size: 15 residues. V was pared by 3 bases and J by 3 bases, with 5 bases of the junction left unmatched. Germline-derived CDR1 and CDR2 are MNHEY and SMNVEV (reference sequence). The CDR3 spells CASSFVGTGDYEQYF. In DNA, the CDR3 is TGTGCCAGCAGTTTTGTAGGGACAGGGGACTACGAGCAGTACTTC.

The genes are TRBV10-3 and TRBJ1-2; 7 bases fit TRBD1. Losses at the gene ends were 2 bases for V and 1 base for J; bases not matched to a gene: 7. The CDR3 consists of 16 residues. Germline lookup yields CDR1 ENHRY and CDR2 SYGVKD. The CDR3 sequence: CAISEVGDSLNYGYTF. The CDR3 DNA reads TGTGCCATCAGTGAGGTGGGGGACAGCCTTAACTATGGCTACACCTTC.